Listed below are T cell receptor beta chains from one sample, sequenced in a study of blood T cell repertoires in COVID-19. Data came from immunoSEQ multiplex PCR; TCRdb stores just in-frame clones and leaves some out. The sample shows under 250,000 clones, roughly 90% of them seen only once. Sequenced input: peripheral blood. The receptors shown here come from a woman aged 40 to 50 with acute or convalescent COVID-19. Both conserved end residues are part of each CDR3. Each record gives: J gene, D gene, CDR3 length, V gene, clone size, CDR3 protein, CDR3 DNA. The D gene is left open where the match is weak. Only some rows state a clone size, as once, few, many or a class for expanded clones.

>TRBJ1-3|-|15|TRBV2|once
CASSGARGIGNTIYF
TGTGCCAGCAGTGGGGCCAGGGGAATTGGAAACACCATATATTTT
>TRBJ1-1|TRBD1|12|TRBV19|-
CASSIGTVEAFF
TGTGCCAGTAGTATTGGGACAGTTGAAGCTTTCTTT
>TRBJ1-2|-|15|TRBV6-5|-
CASSSGGGFGDGYTF
TGTGCCAGCAGTTCCGGCGGGGGCTTCGGGGATGGCTACACCTTC
>TRBJ2-1|TRBD2|17|TRBV18|-
CASSPPMAGGPDNEQFF
TGTGCCAGCTCACCTCCCATGGCGGGGGGCCCCGACAATGAGCAGTTCTTC
>TRBJ1-2|TRBD1|13|TRBV20-1|-
CSASGTALYGYTF
TGCAGTGCTAGTGGGACAGCACTGTATGGCTACACCTTC
>TRBJ1-6|TRBD1|14|TRBV5-1|-
CASSPDRVGSPLHF
TGCGCCAGCAGCCCGGACAGGGTCGGTTCACCCCTCCACTTT
>TRBJ2-2|TRBD1|13|TRBV2|-
CASRPDRGGELFF
TGTGCCAGCCGCCCGGACAGGGGAGGGGAGCTGTTTTTT
>TRBJ1-2|TRBD1|13|TRBV12-3/TRBV12-4|-
CASSLGTGSGYTF
TGTGCCAGCAGTTTAGGGACAGGGAGTGGCTACACCTTC
>TRBJ2-1|-|15|TRBV18|-
CASSPRGGSYNEQFF
TGTGCCAGCTCACCGAGAGGGGGTTCCTACAATGAGCAGTTCTTC
>TRBJ1-2|TRBD1|13|TRBV27|few
CASSFRQGKGYTF
TGTGCCAGCAGTTTCCGACAGGGAAAGGGCTACACCTTC
>TRBJ1-1|-|14|TRBV21-1|-
CATRTRAGDTEAFF
TGTGCCACCCGCACGAGGGCCGGGGACACTGAAGCTTTCTTT
>TRBJ1-1|-|13|TRBV10-2|-
CASSEQGNTEAFF
TGCGCCAGCAGTGAACAGGGGAACACTGAAGCTTTCTTT
>TRBJ1-3|-|15|TRBV5-1|once
CASSSTTFSGNTIYF
TGCGCCAGCAGCTCAACTACCTTCTCTGGAAACACCATATATTTT
>TRBJ1-5|TRBD1|15|TRBV3-1/TRBV3-2|-
CASSQSGTGVQPQHF
TGTGCCAGCAGCCAATCCGGGACAGGGGTCCAGCCCCAGCATTTT
>TRBJ1-5|-|15|TRBV19|-
CASNKGARSNQPQHF
TGTGCCAGTAATAAAGGGGCCAGGAGCAATCAGCCCCAGCATTTT
>TRBJ2-1|TRBD1|15|TRBV4-1|few
CASSQGRQGWNEQFF
TGCGCCAGCAGCCAGGGACGACAGGGCTGGAATGAGCAGTTCTTC
>TRBJ2-5|-|14|TRBV19|-
CASSIAAVKETQYF
TGTGCCAGTAGTATAGCGGCGGTTAAAGAGACCCAGTACTTC
>TRBJ2-5|-|15|TRBV7-6|-
CASSLARGWEETQYF
TGTGCCAGCAGCTTAGCGAGGGGGTGGGAAGAGACCCAGTACTTC
>TRBJ1-3|-|15|TRBV19|-
CASIDRGSSGNTIYF
TGTGCCAGTATCGATAGAGGGTCCTCTGGAAACACCATATATTTT
>TRBJ2-3|-|16|TRBV5-1|-
CASSLQTGPIPDTQYF
TGCGCCAGCAGCTTGCAGACTGGCCCTATACCAGATACGCAGTATTTT
>TRBJ1-2|TRBD1|15|TRBV5-1|-
CASSLEFGRGLGYTF
TGCGCCAGCAGCTTGGAGTTCGGCAGGGGGCTTGGCTACACCTTC
>TRBJ1-5|TRBD1|16|TRBV19|-
CASSIAGTVFDQPQHF
TGTGCCAGTAGTATAGCTGGGACAGTTTTTGATCAGCCCCAGCATTTT
>TRBJ2-3|TRBD1|16|TRBV11-1|-
CASSLGAGGRTDAQYF
TGTGCCAGCAGCTTAGGGGCAGGGGGCAGAACAGATGCGCAGTATTTT
>TRBJ2-3|-|18|TRBV14|-
CASSQEPAERLYTDTQYF
TGTGCCAGCAGCCAAGAACCAGCGGAGCGCCTATACACAGATACGCAGTATTTT
>TRBJ2-3|TRBD1|14|TRBV27|-
CASSLGQYTDTQYF
TGTGCCAGCAGTTTGGGACAGTACACAGATACGCAGTATTTT
>TRBJ1-2|-|10|TRBV2|-
CASREGMGTF
TGTGCCAGCCGGGAGGGAATGGGCACCTTC
>TRBJ2-5|TRBD2|18|TRBV7-3|-
CASSLIGSGGPIQETQYF
TGTGCCAGCAGCTTAATCGGGTCGGGGGGGCCCATCCAAGAGACCCAGTACTTC
>TRBJ1-1|TRBD1|14|TRBV3-1/TRBV3-2|-
CASSQFGTGAEAFF
TGTGCCAGCAGCCAATTCGGGACAGGGGCTGAAGCTTTCTTT
>TRBJ2-2|-|16|TRBV7-9|-
CASSLGATPNTGELFF
TGTGCCAGCAGCTTGGGGGCTACCCCGAACACCGGGGAGCTGTTTTTT
>TRBJ2-3|-|12|TRBV7-8|-
CASSIHLDTQYF
TGTGCCAGCAGCATACATCTGGATACGCAGTATTTT
>TRBJ2-2|-|14|TRBV5-1|-
CASSSDRTTGELFF
TGCGCCAGCAGCTCCGACAGAACCACCGGGGAGCTGTTTTTT
>TRBJ2-5|-|11|TRBV7-2|-
CASSVQETQYF
TGTGCCAGCAGCGTACAAGAGACCCAGTACTTC
>TRBJ1-2|-|14|TRBV5-1|few
CASSLVNEGWGYTF
TGCGCCAGCAGCTTGGTGAATGAGGGTTGGGGCTACACCTTC
>TRBJ1-1|-|13|TRBV14|-
CASSRQKNTEAFF
TGTGCCAGCAGCAGACAGAAGAACACTGAAGCTTTCTTT
>TRBJ2-3|TRBD1|14|TRBV30|once
CALGAGGGSDTQYF
TGTGCCTTGGGGGCAGGGGGTGGGTCAGATACGCAGTATTTT
>TRBJ1-6|TRBD1|17|TRBV19|once
CASSMTGVSSYNSPLHF
TGTGCCAGTAGTATGACAGGGGTCAGCTCCTATAATTCACCCCTCCACTTT
>TRBJ2-1|-|17|TRBV9|-
CASSGMRATSSYNEQFF
TGTGCCAGCAGCGGAATGAGGGCAACGAGCTCCTACAATGAGCAGTTCTTC
>TRBJ1-5|-|15|TRBV6-6|-
CASSYLPGSNQPQHF
TGTGCCAGCAGTTATTTGCCGGGTAGCAATCAGCCCCAGCATTTT
>TRBJ2-3|TRBD2|17|TRBV19|once
CASSIVSGGSLTDTQYF
TGTGCCAGTAGTATAGTAAGCGGGGGAAGTTTGACAGATACGCAGTATTTT
>TRBJ1-5|-|12|TRBV12-3/TRBV12-4|-
CASSTVRQPQHF
TGTGCCAGCAGTACAGTACGTCAGCCCCAGCATTTT
>TRBJ2-3|TRBD1|14|TRBV27|-
CASSLQTGVDTQYF
TGTGCCAGCAGTTTACAGACAGGGGTCGATACGCAGTATTTT
>TRBJ1-1|TRBD1|15|TRBV5-1|-
CASSLTGGLDTEAFF
TGCGCCAGCAGCTTGACAGGGGGGTTGGACACTGAAGCTTTCTTT
>TRBJ1-2|TRBD1|15|TRBV19|-
CASSTGGEVLYGYTF
TGTGCCAGTAGTACAGGGGGTGAGGTACTCTATGGCTACACCTTC
>TRBJ2-5|TRBD2|16|TRBV5-4|-
CASSPKRGGAQETQYF
TGTGCCAGCAGCCCTAAAAGGGGAGGGGCCCAAGAGACCCAGTACTTC
>TRBJ1-3|TRBD1|16|TRBV13|-
CASSQTGGFSGNTIYF
TGTGCCAGCAGCCAAACAGGGGGCTTCTCTGGAAACACCATATATTTT
>TRBJ1-2|-|12|TRBV10-2|-
CASSDSFYGYTF
TGCGCCAGCAGTGATAGTTTCTATGGCTACACCTTC
>TRBJ2-3|-|16|TRBV11-3|-
CASSLGFGGRTDTQYF
TGTGCCAGCAGCTTAGGTTTCGGGGGACGCACAGATACGCAGTATTTT